This TCR beta chain was identified in a study of T-cell reconstitution after alpha-beta-depleted transplantation in children listed by TCRdb under 2016. In the study overall: T-cell immune reconstitution after TCRalphabeta/CD19-depleted allogeneic hematopoietic cell transplantation in children was quantitatively tracked in the study by means of TCR repertoire profiling.

The treatment or condition label on this specimen signifies: allogeneic hematopoietic cell transplantation with graft depleted of TCRalphabeta T cells and CD19 B cells. The transplant recipients were children given TCRalphabeta/CD19-depleted allogeneic hematopoietic cell grafts. Including cysteine and phenylalanine, the CDR3 has 15 amino acids. The sequence is cut down to CDR3 DNA, 45 bases in frame from base 1. The germline V gene gives CDR1 as SGHTA and CDR2 as FQGNSA. Deletion took 2 bases off V and 4 bases off J, with a span of 12 bases between the germline ends. With respect to this clonotype: What this receptor recognizes is not known. No clone much larger than this one lies a single base away; base qualities are absent.

The method behind the library was PCR. TCRdb names Illumina HiSeq 2500 as the instrument used. TCR library preparation used molecular barcoding, with unique molecular identifiers applied to normalize quantification of the TCRbeta repertoire. TCRdb reanalyzed the raw reads on its own, using fastp at Q25 for trimming and MiXCR for clone calling, and kept in-frame beta chains. One record per CDR3 amino acid sequence lists the most common genes and DNA. Present in this sample are about 1,000,000 distinct CDR3 sequences, roughly 29% of which were seen just once. Approximately 30% of the sample is held by the ten biggest clonotypes. The full study reports these points: In some patients, high TCRbeta diversity at day 60 was attributed to recipient T cells and intrathymic progenitors that had survived conditioning. Apparently early alphabetaT-cell count recovery about two months after transplant reportedly relied on only several hundred rapidly expanded clones derived from non-depleted graft cells. Over subsequent months, a decline in hyperexpanded clone frequencies was noted, and after one year, T-cell counts and TCRbeta diversity were mostly ascribed to newly produced T cells.

The sample consisted of PBMCs, mostly from graft donor cells, taken 360 days after TCRalphabeta/CD19-depleted stem cell transplant. Here the chain combines TRBV7-2 and TRBJ2-1; the D gene is perhaps TRBD1, on 6 matching bases. This receptor was identified in a boy in the first two years of life who had a stem cell transplant for SCID, so the T cells may come from the graft donor. The CDR3 is CASSLLGARYNEQFF. The nucleotides read TGTGCCAGCAGCTTATTGGGGGCCAGGTACAATGAGCAGTTCTTC. Outside the CDR3, residues come from the reference TRBV7-2 and TRBJ2-1 proteins, so the full variable domain is: GAGVSQSPSNKVTEKGKDVELRCDPISGHTALYWYRQSLGQGLEFLIYFQGNSAPDKSGLPSDRFSAERTGGSVSTLTIQRTQQEDSAVYLCASSLLGARYNEQFFGPGTRLTVL.